The 19 T cell receptor beta chains in this list originate from one sample, sequenced in a study of blood T cells in healthy people across ages. Together with a sample-barcoded 5' primer, a J-beta primer mix was included in a second PCR lasting about 7 to 11 cycles. TCRdb analysed the 5' RACE reads with MiXCR anew, one entry per CDR3 protein. The table has some 760,000 distinct CDR3 sequences, around 25% seen once. This sample also belongs to another study, concerning T cells of mothers and their children.

Sequencing used blood. The receptors here all came from a boy under 18 in good health.

The rearrangement links TRBV7-8 to TRBJ2-7, with TRBD1 matching 11 bases. Unmatched junction bases numbered 7, after V lost 6 bases and J lost 3 bases. The CDR3 covers 15 residues. Germline lookup yields CDR1 SGHVS and CDR2 FQNEAQ. CDR3 region: CASRASGTGGYEQYF. For the CDR3, the DNA is TGTGCCAGCAGAGCGTCCGGGACAGGGGGCTACGAGCAGTACTTC.

The chain has TRBV6-4 and TRBJ2-5; 8 bases match TRBD2. The junction had 2 bases not matched to a gene; V was cut back by 4 bases and J by 4 bases. Per the germline V gene, CDR1 is MRHNA and CDR2 is SNTAGT. CDR3 length equals 13 residues. Written as DNA, the CDR3 is TGTGCCAGCAGTGTTCTAGCGGGAGAGACCCAGTACTTC. Protein: CASSVLAGETQYF.

The chain has TRBV5-1 and TRBJ2-3, with TRBD1 identical over 10 bases. Germline V lookup: CDR1 SGHRS, CDR2 YFSETQ. J gave up 3 bases and V 4 bases, and 11 bases lay outside the gene matches. This CDR3 is built from 17 residues. The CDR3 sequence is CASSPGQGRGRTDTQYF. The CDR3 region has the DNA TGCGCCAGCAGCCCGGGACAGGGGCGTGGGAGGACAGATACGCAGTATTTT. Full variable domain (missing parts from reference TRBV5-1 and TRBJ2-3): KAGVTQTPRYLIKTRGQQVTLSCSPISGHRSVSWYQQTPGQGLQFLFEYFSETQRNKGNFPGRFSGRQFSNSRSEMNVSTLELGDSALYLCASSPGQGRGRTDTQYFGPGTRLTVL.

The V gene is TRBV19, the J gene TRBJ2-5; TRBD2 agrees at 10 bases. CDR1 is LNHDA and CDR2 is SQIVND in the germline V gene (reference sequence). V lost 5 bases and J lost 4; bases outside the gene matches: 25. The CDR3 length is 21 residues. The CDR3 region is CASSPHLQREGRRTRPETQYF. The CDR3 DNA reads as TGTGCCAGTAGTCCTCATCTCCAGCGGGAGGGCCGTCGAACGCGTCCAGAGACCCAGTACTTC.

The chain links TRBV11-1 to TRBJ1-5; no reliable D call. Germline CDR1 reads SGHAT; CDR2 reads FQDESV (reference sequence). CDR3 length: 20 residues. Deletions cut 0 bases from V and 1 base from J, with 22 bases between. DNA for the CDR3: TGTGCCAGCAGCTTAGCGGATGAAGGGTCTGAAGGGTGGAGCAATCAGCCCCAGCATTTT. Protein: CASSLADEGSEGWSNQPQHF.

The chain has TRBV12-3 or TRBV12-4 and TRBJ1-1; D gene unclear. The CDR3 sequence is 14 residues long. Trimming shortened V by 6 bases and J by 1 base, and 12 bases separated the two germline ends. As DNA, the CDR3 is TGTGCCAGCAGCTATCAAGGGAGGAACACTGAAGCTTTCTTT. The encoded protein is CASSYQGRNTEAFF.

V usage is TRBV5-1 and J usage is TRBJ2-1; 8 nucleotides align to TRBD2. V shed 0 bases and J 3 bases; nucleotides not matched to a gene: 5. Looked up from germline, CDR1 is SGHRS and CDR2 is YFSETQ. The CDR3 spans 16 residues. Here the CDR3 DNA reads TGCGCCAGCAGCTTGGACCTTCGGGGGGGCTACAATGAGCAGTTCTTC. Encoded protein: CASSLDLRGGYNEQFF.

This clonotype has more than one count but fewer than ten. The chain couples TRBV28 to TRBJ2-7; no definite D call. Germline V gives CDR1 MDHEN, CDR2 SYDVKM. Trimming removed 1 base at V and 0 bases at J, with 7 bases between. The CDR3 is 14 residues long. CDR3 nucleotides: TGTGCCAGCAGTTTATCGGCCCCCTCCTACGAGCAGTACTTC. It is translated as CASSLSAPSYEQYF.

V usage is TRBV2 and J usage is TRBJ2-2, with D possibly called TRBD1 or TRBD2 (5 bases each). This CDR3 has 13 amino acids. The germline V and J ends were trimmed by 8 bases and 4 bases, with 11 bases remaining between them. Per germline, CDR1 SNHLY and CDR2 FYNNEI. The CDR3 is CASRDLRTGELFF. The CDR3 region has the DNA TGTGCCAGCCGGGACCTACGCACCGGGGAGCTGTTTTTT.

This clonotype occurred a few times. The chain recombines TRBV12-5 with TRBJ2-1; D unclear. The CDR3 runs 14 residues. V dropped 3 bases and J dropped 7 bases, with 13 bases sitting between them. Germline V gene lookup returns CDR1 LGHNT and CDR2 FRNRAP. Here the CDR3 reads CASGFFARMNEQFF. The CDR3 nucleotides read TGTGCTAGTGGTTTCTTCGCCCGAATGAATGAGCAGTTCTTC.

The CDR3 protein is CASHRGGEQFF. The CDR3 coding sequence is TGTGCCAGCCACCGTGGGGGTGAGCAGTTCTTC. The chain uses TRBV2 and TRBJ2-7; tentatively, D is TRBD1 or TRBD2 (5 bases each). The J call may be mistaken, given a closer DNA end match to TRBJ2-1. In germline, CDR1 is SNHLY, CDR2 FYNNEI. This CDR3 spans 11 amino acids.

There are a few counts of this clonotype. The chain recombines TRBV3-1 with TRBJ1-5; D is unresolved. Germline CDR1 and CDR2: LGHDT and YNNKEL (reference sequence). The V end lost 0 bases, the J end lost 5 bases, and 5 bases lay between the germline ends. This CDR3 is 13 amino acids long. CDR3 residues: CASSQDRHQPQHF. CDR3 nucleotide sequence: TGTGCCAGCAGCCAAGATCGACATCAGCCCCAGCATTTT.

The genes are TRBV29-1 and TRBJ1-2; 7 bases are a match to TRBD1. The CDR3 is 11 residues long. From germline, CDR1 is SQVTM and CDR2 ANQGSEA. V dropped 7 bases and J dropped 10; count of bases not matched to a gene: 9. CDR3 in amino acids: CSGTGVSAYTF. The CDR3 nucleotides are TGCAGCGGCACAGGGGTTAGTGCCTACACCTTC.

The V gene is TRBV7-9, the J gene TRBJ2-5; 9 bases map to TRBD2. Germline V gives CDR1 SEHNR, CDR2 FQNEAQ (reference sequence). This CDR3 comprises 17 residues. The J segment lost 2 bases and the V segment lost 1 base, leaving 8 bases of the junction unmatched. The CDR3 loop reads CASSLDWREGIQETQYF. The CDR3 bases are TGTGCCAGCAGCTTAGATTGGCGGGAGGGTATACAAGAGACCCAGTACTTC.

This clonotype came up a few times. The chain combines TRBV29-1 with TRBJ2-1; TRBD1 aligns across 8 bases. Gene TRBJ2-7 matches the end of the DNA better, so the J call may be wrong. This CDR3 contains 12 residues. In germline, CDR1 is SQVTM, CDR2 ANQGSEA. In nucleotides, the CDR3 is TGCAGCCTGATGACAGGGGAAAACGAGCAGTACTTC. Amino acid sequence: CSLMTGENEQYF.

This clonotype was recorded a few times. In nucleotides, the CDR3 is TGTGCCAGCAGTTTAGCCCGCGGCCTAAAATCCACCGGGGAGCTGTTTTTT. Translating it yields CASSLARGLKSTGELFF. The J gene is TRBJ2-2, the V gene TRBV28; D unresolved. The CDR3 totals 17 residues. V was cut by 2 bases and J by 4 bases, with 17 bases left in between. Germline loops: CDR1 MDHEN, CDR2 SYDVKM.

The rearrangement links TRBV4-2 to TRBJ2-3; 15 bases map to TRBD2. In germline, CDR1 is LGHNA, CDR2 YNFKEQ. The CDR3 length is 16 residues. Trimming removed 0 bases from V and 8 bases from J; junction bases left unmatched: 3. The CDR3 DNA reads TGTGCCAGCAGCCAAGATTGGGGACTAGCGGGGGGTACGCAGTATTTT. Translated, it gives CASSQDWGLAGGTQYF.

This clonotype has at least ten counts. The chain joins TRBV9 to TRBJ2-7; 12 nucleotides align to TRBD2. Germline V gene data show CDR1 as SGDLS and CDR2 as YYNGEE. This CDR3 contains 15 residues. V was clipped by 2 bases and J by 2 bases; unmatched bases: 2. CDR3 amino acids: CASSVGLAGTYEQYF. CDR3 bases: TGTGCCAGCAGCGTCGGACTAGCGGGAACCTACGAGCAGTACTTC.

Only a few counts were recorded for this clonotype. The chain employs TRBV20-1 and TRBJ2-7; D unclear. V lost 0 bases and J lost 0, with 6 bases in between. Germline V gives CDR1 DFQATT, CDR2 SNEGSKA (reference sequence). This CDR3 spans 13 amino acids. The CDR3 is CSARDLSSYEQYF. The CDR3, as DNA: TGCAGTGCTAGAGACCTGAGCTCCTACGAGCAGTACTTC.